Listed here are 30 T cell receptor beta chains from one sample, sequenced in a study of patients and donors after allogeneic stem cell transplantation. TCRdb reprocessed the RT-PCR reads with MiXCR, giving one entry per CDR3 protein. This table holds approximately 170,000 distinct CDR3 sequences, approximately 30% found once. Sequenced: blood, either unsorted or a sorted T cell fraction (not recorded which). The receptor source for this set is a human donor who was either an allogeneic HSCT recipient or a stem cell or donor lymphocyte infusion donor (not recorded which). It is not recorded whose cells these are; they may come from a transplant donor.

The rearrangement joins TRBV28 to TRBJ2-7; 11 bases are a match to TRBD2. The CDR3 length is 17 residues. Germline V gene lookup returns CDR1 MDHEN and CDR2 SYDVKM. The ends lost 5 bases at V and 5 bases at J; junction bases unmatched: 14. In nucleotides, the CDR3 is TGTGCCAGCAGTCCAATAGCGGGAGGGCCCCTTATCGACGAGCAGTACTTC. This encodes CASSPIAGGPLIDEQYF.

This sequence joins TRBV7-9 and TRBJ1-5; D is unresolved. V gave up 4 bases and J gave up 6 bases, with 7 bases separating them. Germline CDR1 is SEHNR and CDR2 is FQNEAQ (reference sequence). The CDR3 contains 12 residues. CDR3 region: CASSSEVQPQHF. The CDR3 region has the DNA TGTGCCAGCAGCTCCGAGGTTCAGCCCCAGCATTTT.

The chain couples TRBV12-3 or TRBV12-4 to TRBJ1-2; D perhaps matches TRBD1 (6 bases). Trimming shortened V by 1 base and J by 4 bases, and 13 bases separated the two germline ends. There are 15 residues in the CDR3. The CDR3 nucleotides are TGTGCCAGCAGTTTAGGACAGGCTACGCGCTATGGCTACACCTTC. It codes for CASSLGQATRYGYTF.

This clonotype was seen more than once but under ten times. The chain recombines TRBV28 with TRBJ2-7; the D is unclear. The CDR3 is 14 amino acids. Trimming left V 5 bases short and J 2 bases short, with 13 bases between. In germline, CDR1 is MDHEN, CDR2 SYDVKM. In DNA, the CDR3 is TGTGCCAGCAGTCCCTGGGCTTCACCCTACGAGCAGTACTTC. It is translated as CASSPWASPYEQYF. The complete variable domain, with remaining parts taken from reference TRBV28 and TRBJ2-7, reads DVKVTQSSRYLVKRTGEKVFLECVQDMDHENMFWYRQDPGLGLRLIYFSYDVKMKEKGDIPEGYSVSREKKERFSLILESASTNQTSMYLCASSPWASPYEQYFGPGTRLTVT.

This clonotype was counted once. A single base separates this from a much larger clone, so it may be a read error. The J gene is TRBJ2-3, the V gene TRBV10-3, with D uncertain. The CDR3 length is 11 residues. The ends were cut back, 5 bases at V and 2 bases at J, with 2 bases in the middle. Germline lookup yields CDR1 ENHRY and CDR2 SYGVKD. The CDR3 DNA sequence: TGTGCCATCAGTTTCACAGATACGCAGTATTTT. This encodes CAISFTDTQYF.

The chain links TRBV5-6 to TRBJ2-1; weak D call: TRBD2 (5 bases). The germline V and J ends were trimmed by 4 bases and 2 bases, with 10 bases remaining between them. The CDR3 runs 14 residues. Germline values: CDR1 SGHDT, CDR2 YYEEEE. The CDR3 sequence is CASSRGRAYNEQFF. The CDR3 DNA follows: TGTGCCAGCAGCCGAGGGAGAGCCTACAATGAGCAGTTCTTC.

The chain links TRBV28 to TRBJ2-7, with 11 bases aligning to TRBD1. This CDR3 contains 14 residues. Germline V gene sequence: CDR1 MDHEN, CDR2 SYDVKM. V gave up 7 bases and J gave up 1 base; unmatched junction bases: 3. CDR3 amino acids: CASNGQGASYEQYF. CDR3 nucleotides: TGTGCCAGCAACGGACAGGGGGCATCCTACGAGCAGTACTTC.

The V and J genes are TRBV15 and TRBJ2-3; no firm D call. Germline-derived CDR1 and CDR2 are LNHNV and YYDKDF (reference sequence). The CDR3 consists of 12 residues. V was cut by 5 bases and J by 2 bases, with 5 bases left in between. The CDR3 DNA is TGTGCCACCAGCGAACCCACAGATACGCAGTATTTT. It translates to CATSEPTDTQYF.

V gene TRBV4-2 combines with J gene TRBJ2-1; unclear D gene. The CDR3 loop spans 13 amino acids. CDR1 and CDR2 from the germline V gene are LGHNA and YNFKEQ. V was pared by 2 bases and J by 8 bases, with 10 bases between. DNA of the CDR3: TGTGCCAGCAGCCAATTCAGATATGATGAGCAGTTCTTC. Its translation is CASSQFRYDEQFF.

The CDR3 region is CASSYSQEQFF. As DNA, the CDR3 is TGTGCCAGCAGTTACTCCCAAGAGCAGTTCTTC. The rearrangement links TRBV6-5 to TRBJ2-1, with D uncertain. Germline CDR1 reads MNHEY; CDR2 reads SVGAGI. Trimming removed 0 bases from V and 10 bases from J, with 4 bases in between. The CDR3 runs to 11 residues.

The DNA for the CDR3 is TGTGCCAGCAGTTCCGGGATTGCGGGGTTCTACGAGCAGTACTTC. Protein sequence: CASSSGIAGFYEQYF. V gene TRBV28 combines with J gene TRBJ2-7; D is perhaps TRBD2 (6 bases). The V end was cut by 4 bases, the J end by 3 bases, with 16 bases between. The CDR3 runs to 15 residues. Germline CDR1 MDHEN, CDR2 SYDVKM.

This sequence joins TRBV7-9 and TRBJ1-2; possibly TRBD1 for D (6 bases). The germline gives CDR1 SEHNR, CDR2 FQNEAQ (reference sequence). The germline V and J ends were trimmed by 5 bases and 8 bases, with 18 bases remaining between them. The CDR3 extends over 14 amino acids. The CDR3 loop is CASSPQTGYGGYTF. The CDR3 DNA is TGTGCCAGCAGCCCGCAAACAGGGTATGGCGGCTACACCTTC.

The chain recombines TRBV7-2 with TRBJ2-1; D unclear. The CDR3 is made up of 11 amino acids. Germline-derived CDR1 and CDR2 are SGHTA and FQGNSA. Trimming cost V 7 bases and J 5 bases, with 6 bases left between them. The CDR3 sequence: CASTPHNEQFF. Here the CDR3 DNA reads TGTGCCAGCACCCCCCACAATGAGCAGTTCTTC.

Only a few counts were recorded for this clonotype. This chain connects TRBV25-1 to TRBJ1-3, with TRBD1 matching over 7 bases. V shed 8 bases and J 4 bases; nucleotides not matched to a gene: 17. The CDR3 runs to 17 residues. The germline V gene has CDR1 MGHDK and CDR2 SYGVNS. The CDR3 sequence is CASGGTETGRHGNTIYF. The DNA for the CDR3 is TGTGCCAGCGGTGGAACCGAGACAGGGCGGCACGGAAACACCATATATTTT.

The CDR3 DNA reads TGTGCCACCAGGGGCGACAGGGAGAACACTGAAGCTTTCTTT. Its protein is CATRGDRENTEAFF. The chain combines TRBV24-1 with TRBJ1-1; 7 bases line up with TRBD1. CDR1 is KGHDR, CDR2 SFDVKD, per germline. V lost 7 bases, J lost 1 base, and 5 bases stayed unmatched. The CDR3 has 14 amino acids.

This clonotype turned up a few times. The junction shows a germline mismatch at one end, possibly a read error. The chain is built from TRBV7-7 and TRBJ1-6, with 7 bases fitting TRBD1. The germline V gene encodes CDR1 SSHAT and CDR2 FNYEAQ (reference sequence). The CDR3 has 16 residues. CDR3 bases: TGTGCTAGCAGCTTAGTCACAGGGGTGGCGAATTCACCCCTCCACTTT. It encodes CASSLVTGVANSPLHF.

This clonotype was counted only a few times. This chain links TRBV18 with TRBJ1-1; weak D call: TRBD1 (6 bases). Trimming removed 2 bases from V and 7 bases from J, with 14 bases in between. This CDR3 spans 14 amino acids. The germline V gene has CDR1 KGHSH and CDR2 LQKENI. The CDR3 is CASSPWYRDGEAFF. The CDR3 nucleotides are TGTGCCAGCTCACCATGGTACAGGGATGGTGAAGCTTTCTTT.

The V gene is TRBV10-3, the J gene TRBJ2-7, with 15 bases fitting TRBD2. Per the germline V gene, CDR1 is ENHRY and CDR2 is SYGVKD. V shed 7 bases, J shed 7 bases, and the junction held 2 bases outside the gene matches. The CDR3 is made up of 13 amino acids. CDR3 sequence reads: CAIKGLAGGEQYF. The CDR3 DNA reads TGTGCCATCAAGGGACTAGCGGGAGGTGAGCAGTACTTC.

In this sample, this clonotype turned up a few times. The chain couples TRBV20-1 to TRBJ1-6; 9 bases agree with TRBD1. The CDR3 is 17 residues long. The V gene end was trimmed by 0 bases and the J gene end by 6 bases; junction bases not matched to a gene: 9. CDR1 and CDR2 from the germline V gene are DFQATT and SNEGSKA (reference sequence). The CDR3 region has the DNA TGCAGTGCTAGAGACCCGGGACAGGGATATTCTAATTCACCCCTCCACTTT. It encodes CSARDPGQGYSNSPLHF.

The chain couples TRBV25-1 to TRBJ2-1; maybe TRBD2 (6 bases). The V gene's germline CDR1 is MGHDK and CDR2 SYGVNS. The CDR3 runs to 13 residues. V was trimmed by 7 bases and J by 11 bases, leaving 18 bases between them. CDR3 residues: CASTRDSRGKQFF. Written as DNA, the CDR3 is TGTGCCAGCACCCGGGACTCCCGGGGTAAGCAGTTCTTC. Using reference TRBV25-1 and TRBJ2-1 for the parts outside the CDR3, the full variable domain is EADIYQTPRYLVIGTGKKITLECSQTMGHDKMYWYQQDPGMELHLIHYSYGVNSTEKGDLSSESTVSRIRTEHFPLTLESARPSHTSQYLCASTRDSRGKQFFGPGTRLTVL.

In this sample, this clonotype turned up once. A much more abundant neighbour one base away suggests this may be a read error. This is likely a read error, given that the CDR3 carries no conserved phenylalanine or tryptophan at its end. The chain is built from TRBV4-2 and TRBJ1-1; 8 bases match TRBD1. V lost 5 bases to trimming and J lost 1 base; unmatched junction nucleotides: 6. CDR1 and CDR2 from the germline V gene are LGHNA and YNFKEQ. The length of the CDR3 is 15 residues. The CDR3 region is CASSKGQGWNTEAFL. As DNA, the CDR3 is TGTGCCAGCAGCAAAGGACAGGGTTGGAACACTGAAGCTTTCTTG.

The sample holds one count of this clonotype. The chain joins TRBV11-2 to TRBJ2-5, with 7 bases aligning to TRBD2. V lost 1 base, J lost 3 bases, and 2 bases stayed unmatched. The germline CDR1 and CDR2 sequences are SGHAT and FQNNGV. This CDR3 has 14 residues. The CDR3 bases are TGTGCCAGCAGCTTAGTGAGCGGGGAAGAGACCCAGTACTTC. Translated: CASSLVSGEETQYF.

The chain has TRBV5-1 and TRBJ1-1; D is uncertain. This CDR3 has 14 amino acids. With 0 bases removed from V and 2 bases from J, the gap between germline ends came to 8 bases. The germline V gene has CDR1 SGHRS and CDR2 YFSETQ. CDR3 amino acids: CASSLDSINTEAFF. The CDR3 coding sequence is TGCGCCAGCAGCTTGGACAGCATTAACACTGAAGCTTTCTTT.

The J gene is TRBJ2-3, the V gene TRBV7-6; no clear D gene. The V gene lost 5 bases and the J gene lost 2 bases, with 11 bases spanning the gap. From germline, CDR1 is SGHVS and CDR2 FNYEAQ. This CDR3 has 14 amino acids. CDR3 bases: TGTGCCAGCAGCCCATGGCGGCTCACAGATACGCAGTATTTT. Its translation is CASSPWRLTDTQYF.

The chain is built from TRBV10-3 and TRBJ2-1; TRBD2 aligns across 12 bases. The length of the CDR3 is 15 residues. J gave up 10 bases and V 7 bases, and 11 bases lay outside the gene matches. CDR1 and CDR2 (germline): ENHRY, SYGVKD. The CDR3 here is CAITSKILAGGEQFF. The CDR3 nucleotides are TGTGCCATCACCTCGAAAATACTAGCGGGAGGAGAGCAGTTCTTC.

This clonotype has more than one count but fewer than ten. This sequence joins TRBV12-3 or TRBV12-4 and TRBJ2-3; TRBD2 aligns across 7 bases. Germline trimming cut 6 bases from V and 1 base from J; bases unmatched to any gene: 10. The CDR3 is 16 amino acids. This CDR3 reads CASSSYTGRRTDTQYF. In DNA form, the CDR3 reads TGTGCCAGCAGCTCCTACACCGGGAGGCGCACAGATACGCAGTATTTT.

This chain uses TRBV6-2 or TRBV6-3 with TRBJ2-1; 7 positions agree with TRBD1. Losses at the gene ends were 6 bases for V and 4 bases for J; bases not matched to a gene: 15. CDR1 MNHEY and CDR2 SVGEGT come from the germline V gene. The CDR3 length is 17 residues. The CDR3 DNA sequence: TGTGCCAGCAGGCCCTGGCAGCGGACAGGCCCATACAATGAGCAGTTCTTC. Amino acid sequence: CASRPWQRTGPYNEQFF.

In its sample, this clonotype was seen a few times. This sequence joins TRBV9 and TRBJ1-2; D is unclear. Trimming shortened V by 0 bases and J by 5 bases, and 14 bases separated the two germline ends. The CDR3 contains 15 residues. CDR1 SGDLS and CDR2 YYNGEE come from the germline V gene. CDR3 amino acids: CASSVGGRAPYGYTF. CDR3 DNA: TGTGCCAGCAGCGTAGGGGGAAGGGCCCCATATGGCTACACCTTC.

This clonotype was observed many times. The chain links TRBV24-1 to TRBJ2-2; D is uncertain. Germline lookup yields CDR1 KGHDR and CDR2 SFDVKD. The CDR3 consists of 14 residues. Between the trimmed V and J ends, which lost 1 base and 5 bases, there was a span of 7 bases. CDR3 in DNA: TGTGCCACCAGTGATTTTTCAATGACCGGGGAGCTGTTTTTT. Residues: CATSDFSMTGELFF.

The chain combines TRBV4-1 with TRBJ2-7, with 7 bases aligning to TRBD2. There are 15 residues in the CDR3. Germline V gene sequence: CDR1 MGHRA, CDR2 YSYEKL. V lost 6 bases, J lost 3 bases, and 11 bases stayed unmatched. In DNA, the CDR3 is TGCGCCAGCAGTCGCTACGGGGGGAAATACTACGAGCAGTACTTC. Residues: CASSRYGGKYYEQYF.